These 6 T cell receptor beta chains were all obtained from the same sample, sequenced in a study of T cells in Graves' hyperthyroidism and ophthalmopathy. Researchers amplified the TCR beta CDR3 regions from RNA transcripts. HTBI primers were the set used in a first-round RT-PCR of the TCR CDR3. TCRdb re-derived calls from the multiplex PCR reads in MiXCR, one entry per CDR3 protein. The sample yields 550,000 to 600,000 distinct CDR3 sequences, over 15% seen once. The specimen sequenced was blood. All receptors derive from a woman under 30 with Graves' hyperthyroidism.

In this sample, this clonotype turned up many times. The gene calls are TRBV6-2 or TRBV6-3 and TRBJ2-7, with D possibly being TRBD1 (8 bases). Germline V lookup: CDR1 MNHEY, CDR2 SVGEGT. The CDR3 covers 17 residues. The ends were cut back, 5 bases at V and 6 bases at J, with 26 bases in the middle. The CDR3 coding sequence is TGTGCCAGCAGTCCTCACCCCGACAGGGGAGGGGTAGGCGAGCAGTACTTC. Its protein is CASSPHPDRGGVGEQYF.

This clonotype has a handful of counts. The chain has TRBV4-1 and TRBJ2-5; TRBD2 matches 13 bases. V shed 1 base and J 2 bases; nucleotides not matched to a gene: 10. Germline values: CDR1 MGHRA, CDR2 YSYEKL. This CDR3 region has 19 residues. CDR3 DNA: TGCGCCAGCAGCCAAGCCCCGAGACTAGCGGGAGGAAAACAAGAGACCCAGTACTTC. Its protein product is CASSQAPRLAGGKQETQYF.

The CDR3: CRTTGTSSNEQFF. CDR3 sequence (DNA): TGCAGAACCACCGGGACTAGTAGCAATGAGCAGTTCTTC. The chain couples TRBV20-1 to TRBJ2-1; TRBD2 matches 8 bases. Germline CDR1 and CDR2: DFQATT and SNEGSKA (reference sequence). The CDR3 runs to 13 residues.

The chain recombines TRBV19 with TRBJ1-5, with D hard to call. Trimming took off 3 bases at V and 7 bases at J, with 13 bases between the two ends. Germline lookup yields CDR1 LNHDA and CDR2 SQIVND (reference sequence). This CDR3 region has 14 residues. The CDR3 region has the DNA TGTGCCAGTAGTATTCTCCCGCCCAGCCAGCCCCAGCATTTT. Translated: CASSILPPSQPQHF.

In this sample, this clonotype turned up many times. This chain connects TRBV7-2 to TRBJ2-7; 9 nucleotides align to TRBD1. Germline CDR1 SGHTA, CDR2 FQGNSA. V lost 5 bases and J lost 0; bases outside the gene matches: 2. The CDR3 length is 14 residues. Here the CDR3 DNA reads TGTGCCAGCAGCCAACAGGGGGCCTCCTACGAGCAGTACTTC. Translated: CASSQQGASYEQYF.

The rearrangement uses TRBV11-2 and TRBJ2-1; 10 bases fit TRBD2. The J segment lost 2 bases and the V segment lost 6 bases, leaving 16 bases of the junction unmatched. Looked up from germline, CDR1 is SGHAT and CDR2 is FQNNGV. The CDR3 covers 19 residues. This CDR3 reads CASRDTGLATLLTYNEQFF. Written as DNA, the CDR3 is TGTGCCAGCAGGGATACGGGACTAGCGACCTTACTTACCTACAATGAGCAGTTCTTC.